Sequencing of this T cell receptor beta chain was carried out in a study of blood T cell repertoires in COVID-19. Study-level background: Acute and convalescent COVID-19 samples came from the United States, Italy and Spain. Sources were T cells, B-cell-depleted T cells, or PBMCs; the material itself was cDNA or gDNA.

Methods used by the authors: Amplification of reference gene primers provided the estimated nucleated cell counts. Only in-frame clones appear in the TCRdb table, and some are missing; sequencing was by immunoSEQ multiplex PCR. The V and J calls and the clone size are those of that table, but D and trimming were determined from the DNA. The table lists 140,000 to 150,000 clones, around four fifths of them singletons. This CDR3 is built from 13 residues. Losses at the gene ends were 4 bases for V and 3 bases for J; bases not matched to a gene: 4. Germline V CDR1 and CDR2: SGHRS, YFSETQ. This clone was detected only once.

This clonotype was obtained from a woman between 35 and 50 years old with active or convalescent COVID-19. The V call is TRBV5-1, the J call TRBJ2-7; the match to TRBD2 covers 7 bases. The sample comprised peripheral blood. In DNA, the CDR3 is TGCGCCAGCAGCCCCCGGGGGGACTACGAGCAGTACTTC. The encoded protein is CASSPRGDYEQYF.